What follows are 2 T cell receptor beta chains derived from one specimen sequenced in a study of cytomegalovirus exposure and HLA in healthy donors. Use of 60 Vbeta and 13 Jbeta primers characterized the PCR. Sequenced by immunoSEQ multiplex PCR; TCRdb stores in-frame clones only, minus some. The table records 200,000 or so clones, more than 75% of them present only once. What was sequenced was PBMCs. These receptor sequences come from a middle-aged woman in good health and CMV-seronegative.

This clone was detected a few times. This chain joins TRBV9 and TRBJ2-1, with TRBD2 identical over 13 bases. Trimming cost V 1 base and J 0 bases; bases outside gene matches: 7. The CDR3 has 19 amino acids. Germline-derived CDR1 and CDR2 are SGDLS and YYNGEE. The CDR3 DNA reads as TGTGCCAGCAGCGTACGGGGACTAGCGGGAACCAGCTCCTACAATGAGCAGTTCTTC. Translated, it gives CASSVRGLAGTSSYNEQFF.

This chain uses TRBV30 with TRBJ2-1; no clear D gene. V was cut by 3 bases and J by 0 bases, with 6 bases left in between. The CDR3 contains 13 residues. Germline loops: CDR1 GTSNPN, CDR2 SVGIG (reference sequence). This CDR3 reads CAWSRGSYNEQFF. The CDR3, as DNA: TGTGCCTGGAGCCGCGGCTCCTACAATGAGCAGTTCTTC.